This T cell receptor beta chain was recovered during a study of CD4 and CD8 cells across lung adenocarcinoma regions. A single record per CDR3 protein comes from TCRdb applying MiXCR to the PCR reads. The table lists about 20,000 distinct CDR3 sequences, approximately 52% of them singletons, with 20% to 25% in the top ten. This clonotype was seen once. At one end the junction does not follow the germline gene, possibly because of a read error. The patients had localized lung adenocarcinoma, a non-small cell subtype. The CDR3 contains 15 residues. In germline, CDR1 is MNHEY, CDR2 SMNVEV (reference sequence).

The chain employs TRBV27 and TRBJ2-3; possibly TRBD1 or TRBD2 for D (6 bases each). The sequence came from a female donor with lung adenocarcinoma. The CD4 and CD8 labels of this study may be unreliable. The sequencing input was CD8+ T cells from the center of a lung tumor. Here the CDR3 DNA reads TGTGCCAGCGGGCTCGGGGGCCGAGAACAAGATACCCAGTATTTT. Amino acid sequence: CASGLGGREQDTQYF.